This TCR beta chain was captured in a study of monozygotic twins with inflammatory bowel disease. It was from whole blood, with no T cell sorting, that total RNA was isolated. The authors made each sample's cDNA in eight separate reactions. TCRdb reprocessed the 5' RACE reads, with one entry per CDR3 protein and no DNA. The sample has over 110,000 distinct CDR3 sequences. The V gene's germline CDR1 is DFQATT and CDR2 SNEGSKA (reference sequence). This CDR3 is 13 amino acids long. Sequencing was done on a sample of blood. The rearrangement links TRBV20-1 to TRBJ2-1; the TRBD1 assignment by TCRdb is unverifiable without DNA. The receptor comes from a human donor with ulcerative colitis or Crohn's disease, or a healthy co-twin of an affected twin (not recorded which). This CDR3 reads CSAPGHYYNEQFF.